These 8 T cell receptor beta chains originate from one sample sequenced in a study of blood T cell repertoires in COVID-19. Using immunoSEQ multiplex PCR, the repertoire was profiled, and TCRdb retains in-frame clones only, with some absent. The data contain 300,000 to 400,000 clones, about 87% of them singletons. The sample comprised peripheral blood. These receptors came from a human donor in a cohort sampled during active COVID-19.

This chain uses TRBV29-1 with TRBJ1-5; D is uncertain. This CDR3 is built from 14 residues. CDR1 is SQVTM and CDR2 is ANQGSEA in the germline V gene. Trimming took 0 bases from V and 6 from J, leaving 12 bases between them. The CDR3 nucleotides are TGCAGCGTTGAAGATTGCCTAAAAACTCAGCCCCAGCATTTT. Amino acid sequence: CSVEDCLKTQPQHF.

This clone occurred once. The CDR3 DNA reads as TGTGCCAGCAGTTACGGGGGGGAGGGCCGGGATGAGCAGTTCTTC. Protein: CASSYGGEGRDEQFF. V usage is TRBV6-5 and J usage is TRBJ2-1; TRBD2 matches 7 bases. This CDR3 has 15 residues. Trimming removed 2 bases from V and 8 bases from J; junction bases left unmatched: 9. The V gene's germline CDR1 is MNHEY and CDR2 SVGAGI.

This chain joins TRBV4-1 and TRBJ2-7; 7 positions agree with TRBD1. Germline CDR1 MGHRA, CDR2 YSYEKL. V shed 2 bases and J 2 bases; nucleotides not matched to a gene: 6. CDR3 size: 15 residues. The CDR3 loop is CASSQLRDRAYEQYF. The CDR3 DNA follows: TGCGCCAGCAGCCAACTCCGGGACAGAGCCTACGAGCAGTACTTC.

V gene TRBV28 combines with J gene TRBJ2-7, with a tentative D call TRBD2 (6 bases). The V and J ends lost 4 bases and 4 bases respectively, with 20 bases between them. This CDR3 has 16 amino acids. Germline assignment: CDR1 MDHEN and CDR2 SYDVKM. This CDR3 reads CASSSTPEGKAYEQYF. The CDR3 nucleotides are TGTGCCAGCAGTTCCACCCCGGAGGGGAAGGCTTACGAGCAGTACTTC. The full variable domain, rest sourced from reference TRBV28 and TRBJ2-7, is DVKVTQSSRYLVKRTGEKVFLECVQDMDHENMFWYRQDPGLGLRLIYFSYDVKMKEKGDIPEGYSVSREKKERFSLILESASTNQTSMYLCASSSTPEGKAYEQYFGPGTRLTVT.

V is TRBV10-3 and J is TRBJ1-2, with D unresolved. The CDR3 contains 13 residues. Germline CDR1 and CDR2: ENHRY and SYGVKD. The V end was cut by 3 bases, the J end by 3 bases, with 8 bases between. CDR3 in DNA: TGTGCCATCAGTGAAGGCGGTGACTATGGCTACACCTTC. Amino acid sequence: CAISEGGDYGYTF.

This clone was recorded a few times. The chain uses TRBV6-1 and TRBJ1-2; no reliable D call. This CDR3 region has 14 residues. Germline V lookup: CDR1 MNHNS, CDR2 SASEGT. The germline V and J ends were trimmed by 3 bases and 0 bases, with 8 bases remaining between them. CDR3 nucleotides: TGTGCCAGCAGTGAGGTGGACTCTAACTATGGCTACACCTTC. This sequence encodes CASSEVDSNYGYTF.

The chain joins TRBV19 to TRBJ2-2; D might be TRBD1 (5 bases). Trimming took 4 bases from V and 5 from J, leaving 11 bases between them. Germline CDR1 and CDR2: LNHDA and SQIVND (reference sequence). This CDR3 has 14 residues. CDR3 DNA: TGTGCCAGTAGTAGTCAGGGTCTAACCGGGGAGCTGTTTTTT. Translated, it gives CASSSQGLTGELFF.

The chain combines TRBV5-5 with TRBJ2-3; 8 nucleotides match TRBD2. The germline V gene has CDR1 SGHKS and CDR2 YYEKEE (reference sequence). With V trimmed by 6 bases and J by 4 bases, 16 bases remained unmatched. CDR3 size: 17 residues. The CDR3 DNA reads TGTGCCAGCACGGCGGGCCGGGAGGGCCCATGGGCAGATACGCAGTATTTT. Translation: CASTAGREGPWADTQYF.